This T cell receptor beta chain was sequenced in a study of T cell changes during pregnancy in multiple sclerosis. Trimming took 5 bases from V and 6 from J; bases not matched to a gene: 6. CDR1 is SGHTA and CDR2 is FQGNSA in the germline V gene. The CDR3 is 14 amino acids. The method was immunoSEQ multiplex PCR; TCRdb's version includes in-frame clones alone and lacks a portion of them. In the table there are roughly 79,000 clones, over 80% of which are singletons. The chain recombines TRBV7-2 with TRBJ2-1; 8 nucleotides match TRBD2. The TCR comes from a female donor with multiple sclerosis, enrolled in a pregnancy study. The starting material was CD4+ T cells from peripheral blood mononuclear cells, obtained before pregnancy. The CDR3 loop reads CASSVGLALNEQFF. DNA of the CDR3: TGTGCCAGCAGCGTCGGACTAGCTCTCAATGAGCAGTTCTTC.